This T cell receptor beta chain originates from a study of T cells after posttransplantation cyclophosphamide. General study findings and limits: Donor-recipient repertoire similarity was low at 1-2 months, rising over year one. TRB overlap between skin or GI tissue T cells and blood was limited. Recipient CMV seropositivity and CMV reactivation strongly tracked TRB clonality.

Germline CDR1 reads SEHNR; CDR2 reads FQNEAQ (reference sequence). Germline trimming cut 6 bases from V and 2 bases from J; bases unmatched to any gene: 3. This CDR3 spans 14 amino acids. Only in-frame clones appear in the TCRdb table, and some are missing; sequencing was by immunoSEQ multiplex PCR. The table lists tens of thousands of clones, 85% to 90% of them singletons, with approximately 2.6% in the top ten. A word on this clone: No antigen is known for it.

Sequenced input: PBMCs. This clonotype was sampled from a man under 40 with a blood cancer, CMV-positive, and with a related stem cell donor. The chain is built from TRBV7-9 and TRBJ1-4, with 7 positions matching TRBD1. CDR3 amino acids: CASRAGQTNEKLFF. DNA of the CDR3: TGTGCCAGCAGGGCGGGACAGACTAATGAAAAACTGTTTTTT. Full variable domain (rest looked up from reference TRBV7-9 and TRBJ1-4): DTGVSQNPRHKITKRGQNVTFRCDPISEHNRLYWYRQTLGQGPEFLTYFQNEAQLEKSRLLSDRFSAERPKGSFSTLEIQRTEQGDSAMYLCASRAGQTNEKLFFGSGTQLSVL.